A single T cell receptor beta chain is shown here with its context. Its antigen is as yet unknown. Sequencing was performed with immunoSEQ multiplex PCR; in TCRdb, only in-frame clones are kept and a portion is missing. The data hold more than 25,000 clones, with approximately 86% observed a single time. The entry originates in a study of OX40 agonist ivuxolimab in advanced cancers. The study's findings and limits: CD4+ and CD8+ blood T cells expanded clonally by week 6 at 0.1 to 3.0 mg/kg.

The sequencing here drew on CD4+ or CD8+ T cells sorted from blood, taken in a trial of the OX40 agonist ivuxolimab. The sequence was obtained from an adult with an advanced solid tumor such as melanoma, head and neck, liver or kidney cancer.

Here the CDR3 reads CASRHQETQYF. The CDR3 DNA reads as TGCGCCAGCAGACACCAAGAGACCCAGTACTTC. The chain is built from TRBV4-1 and TRBJ2-5, with D uncertain. This CDR3 spans 11 amino acids. CDR1 and CDR2 from the germline V gene are MGHRA and YSYEKL. Trimming cost V 6 bases and J 0 bases, with 2 bases left between them.